This T cell receptor beta chain was identified in a study of T cells after posttransplantation cyclophosphamide. Findings and caveats of the study: Blood and skin or GI T cell repertoires showed limited TRB overlap.

Busulfan-fludarabine conditioning, marrow transplant, and cyclophosphamide on days +3 and +4 were administered. Note on this clone: What it binds is not known.

Sequencing used immunoSEQ multiplex PCR; TCRdb keeps in-frame clones, though not all of them. Here the sample spans tens of thousands of clones, 90% being singletons. CDR1 is SGHRS, CDR2 YFSETQ, per germline. This CDR3 has 14 amino acids. V dropped 4 bases and J dropped 0 bases, with 7 bases sitting between them. The specimen comprised PBMCs, sampled about 64 days after allogeneic stem cell transplant with posttransplant cyclophosphamide. The V gene is TRBV5-1, the J gene TRBJ1-4; tentatively, D is TRBD1 (5 bases). The clonotype comes from a male patient aged 60 to 75 who received an allogeneic stem cell transplant from a related donor and was CMV-positive. Some T cells may arise from the graft donor. The CDR3 sequence is CASSETATNEKLFF. CDR3 DNA sequence: TGCGCCAGCAGCGAGACAGCAACTAATGAAAAACTGTTTTTT.